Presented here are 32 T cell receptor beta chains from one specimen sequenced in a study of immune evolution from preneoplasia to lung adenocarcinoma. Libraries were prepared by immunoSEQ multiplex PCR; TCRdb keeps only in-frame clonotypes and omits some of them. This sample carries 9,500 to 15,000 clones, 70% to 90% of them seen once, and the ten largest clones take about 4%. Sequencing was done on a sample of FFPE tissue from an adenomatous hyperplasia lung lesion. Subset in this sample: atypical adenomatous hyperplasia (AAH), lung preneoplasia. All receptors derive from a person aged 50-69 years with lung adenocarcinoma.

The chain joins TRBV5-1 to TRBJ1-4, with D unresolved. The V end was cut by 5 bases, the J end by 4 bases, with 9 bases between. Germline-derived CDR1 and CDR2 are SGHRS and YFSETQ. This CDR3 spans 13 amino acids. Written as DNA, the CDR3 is TGCGCCAGCAGTTATACCTTTAATGAAAAACTGTTTTTT. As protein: CASSYTFNEKLFF.

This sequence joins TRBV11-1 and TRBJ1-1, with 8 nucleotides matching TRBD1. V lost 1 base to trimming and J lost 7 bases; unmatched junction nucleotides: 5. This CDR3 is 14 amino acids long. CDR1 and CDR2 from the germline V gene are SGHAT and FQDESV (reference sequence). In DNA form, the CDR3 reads TGTGCCAGCAGCTTAGGCCCCGACAGGGGTGAAGCTTTCTTT. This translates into CASSLGPDRGEAFF.

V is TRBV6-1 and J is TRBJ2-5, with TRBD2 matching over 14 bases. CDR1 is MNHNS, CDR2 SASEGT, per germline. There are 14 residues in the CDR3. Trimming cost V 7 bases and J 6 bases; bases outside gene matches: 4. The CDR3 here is CASKGTSGSKTQYF. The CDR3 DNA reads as TGTGCCAGCAAGGGGACTAGCGGGAGTAAGACCCAGTACTTC.

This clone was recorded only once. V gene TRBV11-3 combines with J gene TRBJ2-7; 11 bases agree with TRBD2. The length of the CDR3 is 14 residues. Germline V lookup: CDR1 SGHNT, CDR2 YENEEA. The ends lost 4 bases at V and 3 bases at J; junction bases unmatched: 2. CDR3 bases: TGTGCCAGCAGCTGGGGGACTAGCGGCTACGAGCAGTACTTC. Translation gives CASSWGTSGYEQYF. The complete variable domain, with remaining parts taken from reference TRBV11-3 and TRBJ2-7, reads EAGVVQSPRYKIIEKKQPVAFWCNPISGHNTLYWYLQNLGQGPELLIRYENEEAVDDSQLPKDRFSAERLKGVDSTLKIQPAELGDSAVYLCASSWGTSGYEQYFGPGTRLTVT.

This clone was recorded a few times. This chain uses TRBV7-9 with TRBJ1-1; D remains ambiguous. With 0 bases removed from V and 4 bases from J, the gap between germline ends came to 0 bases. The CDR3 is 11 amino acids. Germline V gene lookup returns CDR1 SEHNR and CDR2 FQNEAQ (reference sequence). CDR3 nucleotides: TGTGCCAGCAGCTTAGCCACTGAAGCTTTCTTT. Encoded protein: CASSLATEAFF.

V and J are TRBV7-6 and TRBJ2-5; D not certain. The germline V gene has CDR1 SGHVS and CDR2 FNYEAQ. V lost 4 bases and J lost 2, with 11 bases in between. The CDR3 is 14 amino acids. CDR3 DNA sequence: TGTGCCAGCAGCTCCAGTCCCGCACAAGAGACCCAGTACTTC. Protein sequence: CASSSSPAQETQYF.

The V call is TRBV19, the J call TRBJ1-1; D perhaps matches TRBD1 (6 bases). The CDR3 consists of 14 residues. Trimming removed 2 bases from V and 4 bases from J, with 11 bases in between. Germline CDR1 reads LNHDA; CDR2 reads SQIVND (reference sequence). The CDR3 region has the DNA TGTGCCAGTAGTATAAAACAGGGAATCACTGAAGCTTTCTTT. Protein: CASSIKQGITEAFF.

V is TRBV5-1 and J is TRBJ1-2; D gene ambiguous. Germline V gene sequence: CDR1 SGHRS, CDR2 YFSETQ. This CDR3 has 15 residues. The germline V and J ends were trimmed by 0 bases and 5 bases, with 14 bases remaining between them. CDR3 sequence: CASSLEGGEAYGYTF. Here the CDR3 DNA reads TGCGCCAGCAGCTTGGAAGGTGGGGAAGCTTATGGCTACACCTTC.

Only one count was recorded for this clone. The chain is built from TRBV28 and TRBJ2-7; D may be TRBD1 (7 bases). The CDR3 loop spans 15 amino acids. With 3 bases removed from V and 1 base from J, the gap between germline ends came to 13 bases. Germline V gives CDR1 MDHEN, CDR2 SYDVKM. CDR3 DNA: TGTGCCAGCAGTTTGGAGGGGGCAGGGTCCTACGAGCAGTACTTC. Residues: CASSLEGAGSYEQYF.

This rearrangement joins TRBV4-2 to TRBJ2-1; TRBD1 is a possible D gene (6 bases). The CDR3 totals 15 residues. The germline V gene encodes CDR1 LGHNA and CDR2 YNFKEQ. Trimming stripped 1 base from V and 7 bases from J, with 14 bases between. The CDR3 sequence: CASSQGLQGENEQFF. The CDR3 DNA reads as TGTGCCAGCAGCCAAGGGTTACAGGGAGAAAATGAGCAGTTCTTC.

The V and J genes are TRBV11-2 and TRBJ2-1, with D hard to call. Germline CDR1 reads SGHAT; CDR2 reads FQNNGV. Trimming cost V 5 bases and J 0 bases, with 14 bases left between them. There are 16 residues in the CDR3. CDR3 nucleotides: TGTGCCAGCAGCCCTCCAGGCTTGAGCTCCTACAATGAGCAGTTCTTC. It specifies CASSPPGLSSYNEQFF.

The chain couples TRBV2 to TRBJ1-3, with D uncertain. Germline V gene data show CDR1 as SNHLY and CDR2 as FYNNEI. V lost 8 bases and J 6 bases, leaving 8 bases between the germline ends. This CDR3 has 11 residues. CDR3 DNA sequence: TGTGCCAGCCTCCTAGAAAACACCATATATTTT. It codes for CASLLENTIYF.

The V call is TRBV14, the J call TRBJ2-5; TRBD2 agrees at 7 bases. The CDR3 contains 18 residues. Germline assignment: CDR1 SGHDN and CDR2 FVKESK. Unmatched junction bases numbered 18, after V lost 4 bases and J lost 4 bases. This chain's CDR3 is CASSPWESSAGLLETQYF. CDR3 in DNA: TGTGCCAGCAGCCCCTGGGAATCTTCAGCGGGACTTCTAGAGACCCAGTACTTC.

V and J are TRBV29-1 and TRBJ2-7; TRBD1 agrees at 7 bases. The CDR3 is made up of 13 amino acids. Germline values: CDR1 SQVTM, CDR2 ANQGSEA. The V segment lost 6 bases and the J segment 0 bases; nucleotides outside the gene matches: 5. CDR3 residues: CSVKDRISYEQYF. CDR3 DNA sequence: TGCAGCGTCAAGGACAGGATCTCCTACGAGCAGTACTTC.

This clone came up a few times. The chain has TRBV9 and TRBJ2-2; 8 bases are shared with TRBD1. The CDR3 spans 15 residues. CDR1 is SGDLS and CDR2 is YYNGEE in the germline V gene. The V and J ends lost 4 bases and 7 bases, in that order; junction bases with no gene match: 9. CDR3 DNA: TGTGCCAGCAGCTTCAGGACAGGGTCTAACGGGGAGCTGTTTTTT. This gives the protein CASSFRTGSNGELFF.

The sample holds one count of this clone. The DNA of the CDR3 is TGTGCCAGCAGCCGCGCTGGGACACCGAGTGGCTACACCTTC. Its protein is CASSRAGTPSGYTF. The chain uses TRBV7-3 and TRBJ1-2, with D perhaps matching TRBD1 (6 bases). Trimming took off 5 bases at V and 7 bases at J, with 17 bases between the two ends. Per germline, CDR1 SGHTA and CDR2 FQGTGA. This CDR3 region has 14 residues.

This CDR3 reads CASTPYGTGELFF. In DNA form, the CDR3 reads TGTGCCAGCACCCCATACGGGACCGGGGAGCTGTTTTTT. This chain joins TRBV27 and TRBJ2-2; no firm D call. V shed 7 bases and J shed 5 bases, with 11 bases lying between them. Per the germline V gene, CDR1 is MNHEY and CDR2 is SMNVEV (reference sequence). The CDR3 is 13 residues long.

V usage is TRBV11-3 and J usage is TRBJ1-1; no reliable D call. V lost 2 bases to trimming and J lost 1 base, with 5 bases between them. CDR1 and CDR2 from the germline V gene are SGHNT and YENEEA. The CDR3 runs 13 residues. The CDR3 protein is CASSLQRNTEAFF. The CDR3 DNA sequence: TGTGCCAGCAGCTTACAGAGGAACACTGAAGCTTTCTTT.

This chain's CDR3 is CASSLGYSPGHPLAKNIQYF. The CDR3 DNA sequence: TGTGCCAGCAGCTTAGGGTACAGCCCGGGTCACCCTCTAGCCAAAAACATTCAGTACTTC. J is TRBJ2-4 and V is TRBV11-3, with unresolved D. With 1 base removed from V and 0 bases from J, the gap between germline ends came to 22 bases. Germline lookup yields CDR1 SGHNT and CDR2 YENEEA. The CDR3 spans 20 residues.

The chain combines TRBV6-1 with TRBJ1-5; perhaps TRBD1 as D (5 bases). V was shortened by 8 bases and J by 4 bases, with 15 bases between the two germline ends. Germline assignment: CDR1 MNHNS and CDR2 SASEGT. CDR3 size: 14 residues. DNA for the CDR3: TGTGCCAGCCACAGGTTTGGGACTAATCAGCCCCAGCATTTT. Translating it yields CASHRFGTNQPQHF.

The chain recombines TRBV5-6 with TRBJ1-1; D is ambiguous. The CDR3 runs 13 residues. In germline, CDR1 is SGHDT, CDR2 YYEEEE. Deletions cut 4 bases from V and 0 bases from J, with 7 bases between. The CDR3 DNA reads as TGTGCCAGCAGCCTAATAATGAACACTGAAGCTTTCTTT. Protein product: CASSLIMNTEAFF. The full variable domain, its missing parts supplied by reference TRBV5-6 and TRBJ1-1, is DAGVTQSPTHLIKTRGQQVTLRCSPKSGHDTVSWYQQALGQGPQFIFQYYEEEERQRGNFPDRFSGHQFPNYSSELNVNALLLGDSALYLCASSLIMNTEAFFGQGTRLTVV.

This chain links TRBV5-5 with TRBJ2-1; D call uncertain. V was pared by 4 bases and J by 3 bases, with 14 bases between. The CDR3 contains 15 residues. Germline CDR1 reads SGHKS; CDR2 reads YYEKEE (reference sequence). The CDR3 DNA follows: TGTGCCAGCAGCCCCCTAGTTTACAACTACAATGAGCAGTTCTTC. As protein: CASSPLVYNYNEQFF.

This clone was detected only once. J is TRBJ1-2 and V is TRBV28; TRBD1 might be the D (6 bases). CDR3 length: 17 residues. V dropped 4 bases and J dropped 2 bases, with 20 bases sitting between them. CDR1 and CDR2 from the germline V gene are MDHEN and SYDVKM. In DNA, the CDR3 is TGTGCCAGCAGTTCCTTGCCGACAGGACTAAGAAACTATGGCTACACCTTC. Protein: CASSSLPTGLRNYGYTF.

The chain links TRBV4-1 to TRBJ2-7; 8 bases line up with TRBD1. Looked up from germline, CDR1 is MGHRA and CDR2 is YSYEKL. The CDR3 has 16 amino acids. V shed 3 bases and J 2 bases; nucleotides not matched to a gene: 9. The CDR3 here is CASSQAPGQATYEQYF. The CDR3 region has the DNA TGCGCCAGCAGCCAGGCCCCGGGACAGGCTACCTACGAGCAGTACTTC.

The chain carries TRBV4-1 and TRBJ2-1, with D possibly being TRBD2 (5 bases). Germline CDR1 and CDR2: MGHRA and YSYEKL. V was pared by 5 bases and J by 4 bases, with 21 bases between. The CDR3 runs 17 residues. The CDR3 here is CASSAGPGSSKYNEQFF. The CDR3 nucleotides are TGCGCCAGCAGCGCAGGCCCGGGGAGTAGCAAATACAATGAGCAGTTCTTC.

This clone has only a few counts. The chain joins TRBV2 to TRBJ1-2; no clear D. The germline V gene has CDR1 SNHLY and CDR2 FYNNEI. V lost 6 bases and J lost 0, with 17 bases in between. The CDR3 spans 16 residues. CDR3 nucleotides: TGTGCCAGCAGCTACACTCCGACAAAGCCTAACTATGGCTACACCTTC. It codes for CASSYTPTKPNYGYTF.

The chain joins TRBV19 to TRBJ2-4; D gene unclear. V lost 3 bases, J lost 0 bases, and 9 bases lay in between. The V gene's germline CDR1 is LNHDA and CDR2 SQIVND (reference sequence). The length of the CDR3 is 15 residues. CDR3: CASSMGNLAKNIQYF. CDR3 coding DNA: TGTGCCAGTAGTATGGGCAACTTAGCCAAAAACATTCAGTACTTC.

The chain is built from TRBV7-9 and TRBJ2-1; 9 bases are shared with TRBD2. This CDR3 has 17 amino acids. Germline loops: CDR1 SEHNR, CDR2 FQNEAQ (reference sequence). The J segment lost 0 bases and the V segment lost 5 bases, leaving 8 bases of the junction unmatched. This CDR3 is CASSHPTSGDSYNEQFF. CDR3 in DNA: TGTGCCAGCAGCCACCCGACTAGCGGAGACTCCTACAATGAGCAGTTCTTC.

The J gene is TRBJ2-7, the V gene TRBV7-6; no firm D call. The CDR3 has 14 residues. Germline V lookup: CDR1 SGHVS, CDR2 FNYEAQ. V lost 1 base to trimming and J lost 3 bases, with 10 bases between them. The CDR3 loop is CASSLVEDHYEQYF. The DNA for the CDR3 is TGTGCCAGCAGCTTAGTTGAGGATCACTACGAGCAGTACTTC. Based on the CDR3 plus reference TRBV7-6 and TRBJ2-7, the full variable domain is GAGVSQSPRYKVTKRGQDVALRCDPISGHVSLYWYRQALGQGPEFLTYFNYEAQQDKSGLPNDRFSAERPEGSISTLTIQRTEQRDSAMYRCASSLVEDHYEQYFGPGTRLTVT.

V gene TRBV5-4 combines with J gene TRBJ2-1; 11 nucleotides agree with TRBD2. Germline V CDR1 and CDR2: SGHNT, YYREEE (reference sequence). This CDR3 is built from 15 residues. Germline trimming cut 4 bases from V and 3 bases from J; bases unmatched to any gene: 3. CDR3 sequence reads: CASSGGTSGYNEQFF. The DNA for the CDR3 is TGTGCCAGCAGCGGGGGGACTAGCGGCTACAATGAGCAGTTCTTC. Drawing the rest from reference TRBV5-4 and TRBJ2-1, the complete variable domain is ETGVTQSPTHLIKTRGQQVTLRCSSQSGHNTVSWYQQALGQGPQFIFQYYREEENGRGNFPPRFSGLQFPNYSSELNVNALELDDSALYLCASSGGTSGYNEQFFGPGTRLTVL.

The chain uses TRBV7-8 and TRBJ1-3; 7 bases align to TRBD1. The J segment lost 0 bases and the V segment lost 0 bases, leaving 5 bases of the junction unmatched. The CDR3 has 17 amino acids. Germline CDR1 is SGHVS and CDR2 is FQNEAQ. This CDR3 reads CASSLAAAGGSGNTIYF. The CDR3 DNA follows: TGTGCCAGCAGCTTAGCGGCGGCAGGGGGCTCTGGAAACACCATATATTTT. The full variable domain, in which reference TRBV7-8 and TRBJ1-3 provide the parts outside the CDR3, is GAGVSQSPRYKVAKRGQDVALRCDPISGHVSLFWYQQALGQGPEFLTYFQNEAQLDKSGLPSDRFFAERPEGSVSTLKIQRTQQEDSAVYLCASSLAAAGGSGNTIYFGEGSWLTVV.

Here the CDR3 DNA reads TGCGCCAGCAGCTCAAGGACTAGCGGATACACAGATACGCAGTATTTT. Amino acid sequence: CASSSRTSGYTDTQYF. The V gene is TRBV5-1, the J gene TRBJ2-3; 10 nucleotides agree with TRBD2. The ends lost 3 bases at V and 2 bases at J; junction bases unmatched: 6. The CDR3 has 16 amino acids. Germline CDR1 SGHRS, CDR2 YFSETQ. Using reference TRBV5-1 and TRBJ2-3 for the parts outside the CDR3, the full variable domain is KAGVTQTPRYLIKTRGQQVTLSCSPISGHRSVSWYQQTPGQGLQFLFEYFSETQRNKGNFPGRFSGRQFSNSRSEMNVSTLELGDSALYLCASSSRTSGYTDTQYFGPGTRLTVL.